This T cell receptor beta chain emerged from a study of shared clonotypes between healthy human individuals. Study as a whole: Each donor had three CD4 naive, three CD4 memory, two CD8 naive and one CD8 memory plate.

Using immunoSEQ multiplex PCR, the repertoire was profiled, and TCRdb retains in-frame clones only, with some absent. Altogether a few million clones are present, 92% being singletons, with the ten largest covering approximately 0.41%. From germline, CDR1 is MDHEN and CDR2 SYDVKM. The V end was cut by 4 bases, the J end by 4 bases, with 7 bases between. The CDR3 totals 12 residues. In the case of this clone: This specimen includes other DNA sequences encoding the same CDR3.

The sequenced material came from naive CD4+ T cells from PBMCs. Noted subset: CD45RA+ positively selected. The TCR comes from a man between 18 and 35 years old in good health. Some clones in this sample may be carry-over from other donors' samples. The chain combines TRBV28 with TRBJ1-2; no firm D call. CDR3 DNA sequence: TGTGCCAGCAGTTGGGGTTCCTATGGCTACACCTTC. Its protein product is CASSWGSYGYTF.